This T cell receptor (beta chain) derives from a study of blood T cell repertoires in COVID-19. V lost 5 bases, J lost 2 bases, and 1 base stayed unmatched. This CDR3 has 13 amino acids. Germline-derived CDR1 and CDR2 are MDHEN and SYDVKM. The table came from immunoSEQ multiplex PCR; TCRdb's copy has only in-frame clones and leaves some out. The repertoire has 150,000 or so clones, 70% to 90% of them found once; the top ten carry around 7%. V usage is TRBV28 and J usage is TRBJ1-2; 8 bases are a match to TRBD1. The sample was peripheral blood. The sequence was obtained from a man aged 45-60 years with active or convalescent COVID-19. The CDR3 DNA reads as TGTGCCAGCAGTCGGACAGGGAACTATGGCTACACCTTC. Translating gives CASSRTGNYGYTF.